A selection of T cell receptor beta chains follows, all from one sample in a study of blood T cell repertoires in COVID-19. Clones were sequenced by immunoSEQ multiplex PCR, and TCRdb holds only the in-frame ones, with some missing. This table has roughly 130,000 clones, 75% to 90% appearing once. Sequenced sample: peripheral blood. These TCRs come from a man aged 40-50 years with acute or convalescent COVID-19. CDR3s include the opening cysteine and the closing phenylalanine or tryptophan. The D gene is left open where the match is weak. The size entry is marked missing in some rows and otherwise reads once, few, many or a size class.

v_call,clone_size,d_call,j_call,cdr3_aa,cdr3_nt
TRBV19,NA,NA,TRBJ2-4,CASTQSTKNIQYF,TGTGCCAGTACCCAGTCGACCAAAAACATTCAGTACTTC
TRBV6-1,NA,TRBD2,TRBJ2-7,CASSETSGAGNEQYF,TGTGCCAGCAGTGAGACTAGCGGTGCAGGAAACGAGCAGTACTTC
TRBV25-1,NA,NA,TRBJ2-3,CASSEFSDNTQYF,TGTGCCAGCAGTGAATTCTCAGATAATACGCAGTATTTT
TRBV7-2,NA,NA,TRBJ2-1,CASSLGAGNEQFF,TGTGCCAGCAGCTTAGGGGCGGGCAATGAGCAGTTCTTC
TRBV29-1,NA,TRBD1,TRBJ1-1,CSVGWDSNTEAFF,TGCAGCGTTGGATGGGACAGCAACACTGAAGCTTTCTTT
TRBV2,NA,TRBD1,TRBJ2-7,CASTGGDRGYEQYF,TGTGCCAGCACCGGAGGAGACAGGGGTTACGAGCAGTACTTC
TRBV30,NA,TRBD1,TRBJ1-2,CAWSRFRTGTGGYTF,TGTGCCTGGAGCCGTTTCAGGACAGGGACTGGTGGCTACACCTTC
TRBV7-2,NA,NA,TRBJ1-5,CASSSQGGGDQPQHF,TGTGCCAGCAGCTCGCAAGGGGGGGGCGATCAGCCCCAGCATTTT
TRBV5-1,NA,NA,TRBJ1-1,CASSPRGDTEAFF,TGCGCCAGCAGCCCCCGGGGGGACACTGAAGCTTTCTTT
TRBV19,NA,TRBD1,TRBJ2-1,CASRPSGTGFMDEQFF,TGTGCCAGTAGGCCCTCCGGGACAGGGTTTATGGATGAGCAGTTCTTC
TRBV11-2,once,NA,TRBJ2-1,CASSLDLAAQHNEQFF,TGTGCCAGCAGCTTAGATTTGGCGGCCCAACACAATGAGCAGTTCTTC
TRBV10-3,NA,TRBD1,TRBJ1-6,CAISDGGGGNSPLHF,TGTGCCATCAGTGATGGAGGGGGCGGTAATTCACCCCTCCACTTT
TRBV5-6,NA,TRBD2,TRBJ2-1,CASSTLAGKDNEQFF,TGTGCCAGCAGCACTCTAGCGGGGAAAGACAATGAGCAGTTCTTC
TRBV12-3/TRBV12-4,NA,NA,TRBJ1-2,CASSPQGTYGYTF,TGTGCCAGCAGTCCTCAGGGGACCTATGGCTACACCTTC
TRBV11-2,NA,NA,TRBJ2-5,CASSPKESPETQYF,TGTGCCAGCAGCCCCAAGGAGTCACCCGAGACCCAGTACTTC
TRBV6-1,NA,TRBD1,TRBJ1-5,CASSGGGTVRVNQPQHF,TGTGCCAGCAGTGGCGGAGGGACAGTCAGGGTCAATCAGCCCCAGCATTTT
TRBV5-6,NA,TRBD1,TRBJ2-1,CASSPRQGAYDEQFF,TGTGCCAGCAGCCCCCGACAGGGGGCATACGATGAGCAGTTCTTC
TRBV6-5,NA,TRBD2,TRBJ2-1,CASSYGLAGGGEQFF,TGTGCCAGCAGTTACGGACTAGCGGGAGGCGGAGAGCAGTTCTTC
TRBV2,NA,NA,TRBJ2-3,CASTRARGVPDTQYF,TGTGCCAGCACCAGAGCCAGGGGGGTACCAGATACGCAGTATTTT
TRBV5-6,NA,NA,TRBJ1-2,CASSSQHEEVGYTF,TGTGCCAGCAGCTCCCAACATGAGGAAGTTGGCTACACCTTC
TRBV5-1,NA,TRBD1,TRBJ2-7,CASSFRTGNYEQYF,TGCGCCAGCAGCTTTAGGACAGGGAATTACGAGCAGTACTTC
TRBV6-5,NA,NA,TRBJ2-1,CASSQYEGSYNEQFF,TGTGCCAGCAGTCAGTATGAGGGTTCCTACAATGAGCAGTTCTTC
TRBV19,NA,NA,TRBJ1-1,CASSTAAGSAEAFF,TGTGCCAGTAGTACAGCGGCTGGGAGCGCTGAAGCTTTCTTT
TRBV6-5,NA,NA,TRBJ1-4,CASSQRRTNEKLFF,TGTGCCAGCAGTCAGCGACGGACTAATGAAAAACTGTTTTTT
TRBV18,few,NA,TRBJ1-1,CASSPRSGVSNTEAFF,TGTGCCAGCTCACCTCGCTCAGGGGTCTCGAACACTGAAGCTTTCTTT
TRBV7-8,NA,TRBD1,TRBJ2-7,CASSPHRGRLNEQYF,TGTGCCAGCAGCCCTCACAGGGGGCGGTTGAACGAGCAGTACTTC
TRBV4-1,NA,NA,TRBJ1-2,CASSQGFKEKWHGYTF,TGCGCCAGCAGCCAAGGTTTTAAGGAGAAATGGCATGGCTACACCTTC
TRBV6-1,NA,TRBD1,TRBJ2-1,CASSEPGTGHNEQFF,TGTGCCAGCAGTGAGCCCGGGACAGGCCACAATGAGCAGTTCTTC